Shown below are 10 T cell receptor beta chains from a single sample sequenced in a study of blood T cell repertoires in COVID-19. Assay used: immunoSEQ multiplex PCR; TCRdb lists only in-frame clones, some missing. The data show about 400,000 clones, roughly nine tenths seen once. What was sequenced was PBMCs or T cells enriched from blood (not recorded which). The receptors shown here come from a woman aged 18-29 years with acute COVID-19.

This clone was counted once. The chain links TRBV7-2 to TRBJ1-2, with 7 bases lining up with TRBD1. V lost 0 bases and J lost 2; bases outside the gene matches: 3. This CDR3 is built from 15 residues. Germline V lookup: CDR1 SGHTA, CDR2 FQGNSA. The CDR3 nucleotides are TGTGCCAGCAGCTTAGCGACCAGGGGGAACTATGGCTACACCTTC. Translated: CASSLATRGNYGYTF.

This clone was recorded at least ten times. This chain uses TRBV7-9 with TRBJ1-3; 10 nucleotides agree with TRBD1. Trimming at V came to 5 bases and at J to 0 bases, leaving 4 bases not matched to a gene. Germline loops: CDR1 SEHNR, CDR2 FQNEAQ (reference sequence). There are 16 residues in the CDR3. CDR3 region: CASSATGGFSGNTIYF. The CDR3 coding sequence is TGTGCCAGCAGCGCGACAGGGGGCTTCTCTGGAAACACCATATATTTT.

V usage is TRBV6-5 and J usage is TRBJ2-3; TRBD1 aligns across 9 bases. CDR3 length equals 15 residues. The J segment lost 1 base and the V segment lost 6 bases, leaving 5 bases of the junction unmatched. From germline, CDR1 is MNHEY and CDR2 SVGAGI. The CDR3 region has the DNA TGTGCCAGCAGCGACAGGGGGGTCGGCACAGATACGCAGTATTTT. Its translation is CASSDRGVGTDTQYF.

The J gene is TRBJ1-5, the V gene TRBV2; D is perhaps TRBD1 (5 bases). V dropped 6 bases and J dropped 4 bases, with 16 bases sitting between them. Germline CDR1 is SNHLY and CDR2 is FYNNEI. This CDR3 spans 15 amino acids. Here the CDR3 DNA reads TGTGCCAGCAGCAAAAGCGGACGGGGGAATCAGCCCCAGCATTTT. Its protein product is CASSKSGRGNQPQHF.

The chain links TRBV4-2 to TRBJ1-3; 9 bases fit TRBD1. Germline CDR1 LGHNA, CDR2 YNFKEQ. V shed 0 bases, J shed 4 bases, and the junction held 10 bases outside the gene matches. This CDR3 has 18 residues. The CDR3, as DNA: TGTGCCAGCAGCCAAGAAGACTACAGGGGGCATGGGGGAAACACCATATATTTT. Amino acid sequence: CASSQEDYRGHGGNTIYF.

The chain joins TRBV7-2 to TRBJ2-7, with a tentative D call TRBD1 (6 bases). The CDR3 extends over 15 amino acids. Trimming removed 1 base at V and 0 bases at J, with 10 bases between. CDR1 and CDR2 (germline): SGHTA, FQGNSA. The CDR3 reads CASSLGDILSYEQYF. CDR3 nucleotide sequence: TGTGCCAGCAGCTTAGGGGACATACTCTCCTACGAGCAGTACTTC.

This chain connects TRBV7-2 to TRBJ1-1; no definite D call. Trimming took 5 bases from V and 1 from J, leaving 11 bases between them. Per the germline V gene, CDR1 is SGHTA and CDR2 is FQGNSA. The CDR3 spans 14 residues. The CDR3 is CASSPGPGNTEAFF. DNA of the CDR3: TGTGCCAGCAGCCCAGGCCCCGGGAACACTGAAGCTTTCTTT.

CDR3 DNA: TGTGCCAGCAGCTTAATTAGGCCCACAGGGAACGAGCAGTACTTC. Residues: CASSLIRPTGNEQYF. The rearrangement joins TRBV7-9 to TRBJ2-7; maybe TRBD1 (6 bases). The CDR3 spans 15 residues. V lost 2 bases, J lost 5 bases, and 16 bases lay in between. From germline, CDR1 is SEHNR and CDR2 FQNEAQ (reference sequence).

This chain links TRBV9 with TRBJ1-2; D possibly corresponds to TRBD1 (6 bases). This CDR3 has 16 residues. V was shortened by 1 base and J by 8 bases, with 21 bases between the two germline ends. The germline CDR1 and CDR2 sequences are SGDLS and YYNGEE. In DNA, the CDR3 is TGTGCCAGCAGCGTATGGGGCAGGGGCGTGAAGACAGGCTACACCTTC. As protein: CASSVWGRGVKTGYTF.

This clone was recorded a few times. This same CDR3 is encoded by further DNA sequences in the sample. V and J are TRBV4-3 and TRBJ1-4, with unresolved D. Germline values: CDR1 LGHNA, CDR2 YSLEER. The CDR3 contains 13 residues. The V end was cut by 0 bases, the J end by 7 bases, with 6 bases between. The CDR3 region has the DNA TGCGCCAGCAGCCAAGAGGGAGGTGAAAAACTGTTTTTT. Translated: CASSQEGGEKLFF.